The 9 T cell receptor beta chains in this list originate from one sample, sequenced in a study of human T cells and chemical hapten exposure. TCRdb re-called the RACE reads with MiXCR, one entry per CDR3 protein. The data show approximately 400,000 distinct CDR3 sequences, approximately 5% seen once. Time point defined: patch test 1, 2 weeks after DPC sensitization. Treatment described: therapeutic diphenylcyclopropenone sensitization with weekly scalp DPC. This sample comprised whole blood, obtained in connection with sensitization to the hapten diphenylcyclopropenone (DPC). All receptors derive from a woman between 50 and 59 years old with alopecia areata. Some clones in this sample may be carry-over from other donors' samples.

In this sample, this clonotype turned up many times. The CDR3 is CASEWRATNEKLFF. CDR3 nucleotides: TGTGCCAGCGAATGGCGCGCAACTAATGAAAAACTGTTTTTT. The chain employs TRBV6-1 and TRBJ1-4; D not resolved. The CDR3 runs to 14 residues. Per germline, CDR1 MNHNS and CDR2 SASEGT. Trimming left V 8 bases short and J 0 bases short, with 10 bases between.

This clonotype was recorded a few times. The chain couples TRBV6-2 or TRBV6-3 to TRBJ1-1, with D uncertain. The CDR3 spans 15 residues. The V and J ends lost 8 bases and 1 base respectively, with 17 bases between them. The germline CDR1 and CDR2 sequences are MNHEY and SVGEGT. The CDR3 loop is CASLSGGKANTEAFF. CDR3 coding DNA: TGTGCCAGCTTGTCGGGCGGTAAGGCGAACACTGAAGCTTTCTTT.

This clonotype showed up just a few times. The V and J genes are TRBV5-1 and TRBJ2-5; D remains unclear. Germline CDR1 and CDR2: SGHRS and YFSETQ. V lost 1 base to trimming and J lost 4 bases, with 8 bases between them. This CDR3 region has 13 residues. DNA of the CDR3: TGCGCCAGCAGCTTGAAATCGCTAGAGACCCAGTACTTC. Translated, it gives CASSLKSLETQYF.

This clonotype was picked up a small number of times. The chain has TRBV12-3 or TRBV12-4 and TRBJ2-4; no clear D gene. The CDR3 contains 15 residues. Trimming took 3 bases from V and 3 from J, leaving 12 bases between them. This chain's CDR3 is CASSLNGYGKNIQYF. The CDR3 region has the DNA TGTGCCAGCAGTTTGAACGGGTACGGCAAAAACATTCAGTACTTC.

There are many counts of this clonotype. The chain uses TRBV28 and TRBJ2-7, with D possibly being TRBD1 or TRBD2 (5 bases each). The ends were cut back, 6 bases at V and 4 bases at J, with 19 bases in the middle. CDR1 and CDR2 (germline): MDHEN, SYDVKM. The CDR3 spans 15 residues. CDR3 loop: CASRGTGTAVYEQYF. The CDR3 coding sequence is TGTGCCAGCAGGGGGACCGGGACGGCGGTTTACGAGCAGTACTTC. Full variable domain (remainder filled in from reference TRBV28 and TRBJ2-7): DVKVTQSSRYLVKRTGEKVFLECVQDMDHENMFWYRQDPGLGLRLIYFSYDVKMKEKGDIPEGYSVSREKKERFSLILESASTNQTSMYLCASRGTGTAVYEQYFGPGTRLTVT.

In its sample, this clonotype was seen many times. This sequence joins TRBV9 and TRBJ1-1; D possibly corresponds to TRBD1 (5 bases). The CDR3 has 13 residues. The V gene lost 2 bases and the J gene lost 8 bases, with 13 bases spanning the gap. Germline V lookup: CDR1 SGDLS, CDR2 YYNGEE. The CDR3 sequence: CASSVGPSEEAFF. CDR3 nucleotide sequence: TGTGCCAGCAGCGTGGGGCCTTCAGAGGAAGCTTTCTTT.

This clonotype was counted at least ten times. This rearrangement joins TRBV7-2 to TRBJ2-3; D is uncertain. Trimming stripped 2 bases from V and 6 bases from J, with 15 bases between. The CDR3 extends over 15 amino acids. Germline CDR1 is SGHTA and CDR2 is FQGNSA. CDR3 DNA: TGTGCCAGCAGCTTACGTGCACGTCCGGCCGATACGCAGTATTTT. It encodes CASSLRARPADTQYF. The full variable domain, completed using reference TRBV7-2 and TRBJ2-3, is GAGVSQSPSNKVTEKGKDVELRCDPISGHTALYWYRQSLGQGLEFLIYFQGNSAPDKSGLPSDRFSAERTGGSVSTLTIQRTQQEDSAVYLCASSLRARPADTQYFGPGTRLTVL.

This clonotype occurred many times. CDR3 DNA sequence: TGTGCCAGCAGCCAAGGGCCGGGCTATGGCTACACCTTC. As protein: CASSQGPGYGYTF. The gene calls are TRBV3-1 and TRBJ1-2; D unresolved. CDR3 length equals 13 residues. The germline V gene encodes CDR1 LGHDT and CDR2 YNNKEL (reference sequence). Trimming left V 1 base short and J 4 bases short, with 7 bases between.

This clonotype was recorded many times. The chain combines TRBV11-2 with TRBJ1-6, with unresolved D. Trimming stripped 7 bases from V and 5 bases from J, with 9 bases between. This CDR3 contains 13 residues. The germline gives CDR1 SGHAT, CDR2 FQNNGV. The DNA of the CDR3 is TGTGCCAGCACCTATTATAATAATTCACCCCTCCACTTT. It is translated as CASTYYNNSPLHF.